Following are 18 T cell receptor beta chains from one sample sequenced in a study of blood T cell repertoires in COVID-19 (dated by TCRdb to 2020 to 2021). The library was made by the immunoSEQ multiplex PCR assay. Imported from immuneACCESS, the table was reduced by TCRdb to in-frame sequences with V and J called. These copies leave out some clones; in studies compared against another copy, an unresolved V gene accounts for under half, and the cause of the remainder is not known. This sample gives under 400,000 clones in total; approximately 90% of them show up just once. The ten largest make up around 1.6% of the sample. Sequenced sample: peripheral blood. The source of these receptors is a woman aged 25 to 39 with COVID-19, enrolled during active disease.

V and J are TRBV5-1 and TRBJ2-7, with D tentatively TRBD1 (7 bases). The V gene's germline CDR1 is SGHRS and CDR2 YFSETQ. The CDR3 sequence is 13 residues long. The V and J ends lost 1 base and 7 bases respectively, with 12 bases between them. The DNA of the CDR3 is TGCGCCAGCAGCTTGACAGGGGCGGGGGAGCAGTACGTC. Its protein product is CASSLTGAGEQYV.

The chain employs TRBV7-2 and TRBJ1-2; 11 bases are a match to TRBD1. V was clipped by 2 bases and J by 5 bases; unmatched bases: 4. The CDR3 sequence is 15 residues long. Germline assignment: CDR1 SGHTA and CDR2 FQGNSA. CDR3 sequence: CASSLRDRGRYGYTF. The CDR3 DNA reads TGTGCCAGCAGCTTAAGGGACAGGGGGAGGTATGGCTACACCTTC.

The chain recombines TRBV2 with TRBJ1-1; D remains ambiguous. In germline, CDR1 is SNHLY, CDR2 FYNNEI. Trimming took 4 bases from V and 2 from J, leaving 11 bases between them. The CDR3 spans 14 residues. The CDR3 DNA reads as TGTGCCAGCAGTGTCGAGGGCGCTAACACTGAAGCTTTCTTT. It translates to CASSVEGANTEAFF.

This rearrangement joins TRBV7-8 to TRBJ1-1; 9 bases are a match to TRBD1. V was clipped by 7 bases and J by 0 bases; unmatched bases: 6. Germline V CDR1 and CDR2: SGHVS, FQNEAQ. The CDR3 extends over 15 amino acids. The CDR3: CASKGTGSMNTEAFF. The CDR3 coding sequence is TGTGCCAGCAAAGGGACAGGGAGCATGAACACTGAAGCTTTCTTT.

The chain uses TRBV15 and TRBJ2-3, with 8 bases that match TRBD2. V lost 5 bases and J lost 6; bases outside the gene matches: 10. CDR1 and CDR2 (germline): LNHNV, YYDKDF (reference sequence). This CDR3 has 15 residues. CDR3 DNA sequence: TGTGCCACCAGCGGGGGACTAGATTGGATCGATACGCAGTATTTT. As protein: CATSGGLDWIDTQYF.

This chain links TRBV4-3 with TRBJ2-7; maybe TRBD1 (5 bases). Trimming removed 4 bases at V and 3 bases at J, with 10 bases between. Germline V gene sequence: CDR1 LGHNA, CDR2 YSLEER. This CDR3 is 13 amino acids long. The CDR3: CASSPGFFYEQYF. Written as DNA, the CDR3 is TGCGCCAGCAGCCCAGGGTTTTTCTACGAGCAGTACTTC.

The chain joins TRBV7-2 to TRBJ1-1, with 7 bases that match TRBD1. The CDR3 runs to 17 residues. Germline V lookup: CDR1 SGHTA, CDR2 FQGNSA. With V trimmed by 1 base and J by 4 bases, 12 bases remained unmatched. CDR3 coding DNA: TGTGCCAGCAGCTTAGGGGCGGCAGGGGGTAGGGGCACTGAAGCTTTCTTT. Its protein product is CASSLGAAGGRGTEAFF.

This clone was seen more than once but under ten times. The CDR3 protein is CASSSPKGTAVYEQYF. DNA for the CDR3: TGTGCCAGCAGCTCCCCTAAGGGGACAGCCGTCTACGAGCAGTACTTC. The V and J genes are TRBV11-2 and TRBJ2-7; 7 bases match TRBD1. The V and J ends lost 4 bases and 3 bases, in that order; junction bases with no gene match: 12. CDR1 is SGHAT and CDR2 is FQNNGV in the germline V gene. The CDR3 totals 16 residues.

A few counts support this clone. The V gene is TRBV2, the J gene TRBJ1-1; possible D gene TRBD1, 6 bases. Trimming removed 2 bases from V and 1 base from J, with 11 bases in between. The CDR3 runs 15 residues. From germline, CDR1 is SNHLY and CDR2 FYNNEI. The CDR3 here is CASSERQAKNTEAFF. CDR3 nucleotide sequence: TGTGCCAGCAGTGAACGACAGGCTAAGAACACTGAAGCTTTCTTT. Variable domain in full (rest from reference TRBV2 and TRBJ1-1): EPEVTQTPSHQVTQMGQEVILRCVPISNHLYFYWYRQILGQKVEFLVSFYNNEISEKSEIFDDQFSVERPDGSNFTLKIRSTKLEDSAMYFCASSERQAKNTEAFFGQGTRLTVV.

This clone was seen once. The J gene is TRBJ2-4, the V gene TRBV27; no clear D gene. Germline V gene lookup returns CDR1 MNHEY and CDR2 SMNVEV (reference sequence). With 3 bases removed from V and 7 bases from J, the gap between germline ends came to 10 bases. The CDR3 sequence is 13 residues long. CDR3 sequence (DNA): TGTGCCAGCAGTTTGCGAAATGGTAACATTCAGTACTTC. Protein product: CASSLRNGNIQYF.

A remark on this clone: The same CDR3 also results from other DNA sequences found in this sample. V and J are TRBV5-4 and TRBJ1-1; a possible D gene is TRBD1 (6 bases). The germline CDR1 and CDR2 sequences are SGHNT and YYREEE (reference sequence). The germline V and J ends were trimmed by 0 bases and 2 bases, with 8 bases remaining between them. The CDR3 contains 14 residues. The CDR3 reads CASSLDRANTEAFF. In nucleotides, the CDR3 is TGTGCCAGCAGCTTGGACAGGGCAAACACTGAAGCTTTCTTT.

CDR3 coding DNA: TGTGCCAGTAGTACCGGGACAAGAACCACAGATACGCAGTATTTT. Its translation: CASSTGTRTTDTQYF. The V call is TRBV19, the J call TRBJ2-3; tentatively, D is TRBD1 (6 bases). The CDR3 sequence is 15 residues long. Germline V gene sequence: CDR1 LNHDA, CDR2 SQIVND (reference sequence). Between the trimmed V and J ends, which lost 4 bases and 2 bases, there was a span of 13 bases. Full variable domain (outside the CDR3, taken from reference TRBV19 and TRBJ2-3): DGGITQSPKYLFRKEGQNVTLSCEQNLNHDAMYWYRQDPGQGLRLIYYSQIVNDFQKGDIAEGYSVSREKKESFPLTVTSAQKNPTAFYLCASSTGTRTTDTQYFGPGTRLTVL.

The chain uses TRBV6-1 and TRBJ2-5; TRBD2 aligns across 14 bases. The CDR3 extends over 17 amino acids. Germline values: CDR1 MNHNS, CDR2 SASEGT. V lost 5 bases to trimming and J lost 5 bases; unmatched junction nucleotides: 10. The CDR3 is CASSKEGLAGVWETQYF. The CDR3 region has the DNA TGTGCCAGCAGTAAAGAGGGACTAGCGGGGGTCTGGGAGACCCAGTACTTC.

The chain recombines TRBV18 with TRBJ1-2; D gene unclear. Between the trimmed V and J ends, which lost 3 bases and 2 bases, there was a span of 10 bases. CDR1 is KGHSH, CDR2 LQKENI, per germline. CDR3 length equals 14 residues. CDR3 DNA sequence: TGTGCCAGCTCACCGCTGGCTTTAAACTATGGCTACACCTTC. Amino acid sequence: CASSPLALNYGYTF.

V is TRBV2 and J is TRBJ2-7; 8 bases map to TRBD1. Germline CDR1 SNHLY, CDR2 FYNNEI. This CDR3 spans 15 amino acids. J lost 5 bases, V lost 3 bases, and 9 bases had no gene match. CDR3 sequence reads: CASSDRTGKSHEQYV. The CDR3 bases are TGTGCCAGCAGTGACCGGACAGGGAAGTCCCACGAGCAGTACGTC.

The J gene is TRBJ2-5, the V gene TRBV7-9; 12 bases agree with TRBD1. The CDR3 consists of 14 residues. The V gene's germline CDR1 is SEHNR and CDR2 FQNEAQ (reference sequence). V was pared by 5 bases and J by 4 bases, with 2 bases of the junction left unmatched. In DNA, the CDR3 is TGTGCCAGCAGCGTGGGACAGGGGGCAGAGACCCAGTACTTC. This codes for CASSVGQGAETQYF.

The V call is TRBV27, the J call TRBJ1-2; TRBD1 matches at 8 bases. This CDR3 contains 13 residues. In germline, CDR1 is MNHEY, CDR2 SMNVEV (reference sequence). After removal of 5 bases from V and 8 bases from J, the junction contained 7 bases not matched to a gene. This CDR3 is CASSHRDRTGYTF. CDR3 coding DNA: TGTGCCAGCAGTCACCGGGACAGGACCGGCTACACCTTC.

A single count supports this clone. Other DNA sequences in the sample encode the same CDR3. The chain carries TRBV2 and TRBJ2-5; D remains unclear. The CDR3 is 11 residues long. Germline-derived CDR1 and CDR2 are SNHLY and FYNNEI. V was shortened by 4 bases and J by 4 bases, with 4 bases between the two germline ends. Here the CDR3 reads CASSVRETQYF. In nucleotides, the CDR3 is TGTGCCAGCAGTGTCCGAGAGACCCAGTACTTC.